This T cell receptor beta chain emerged from a study of OX40 agonist ivuxolimab in advanced cancers. Regarding the study as a whole: Some of the nonresponding patients also showed low levels of normalized T-cell clonal expansion. Mean expanded clone counts were higher in CD8+ than CD4+ T cells. Dose levels from 0.1 to 3.0 mg/kg saw CD4+ and CD8+ blood T cells expand clonally by week 6.

The CDR3 has 18 residues. In germline, CDR1 is LGHNA, CDR2 YSLEER. V shed 2 bases and J 1 base; nucleotides not matched to a gene: 7. Produced via immunoSEQ multiplex PCR; TCRdb's table is partial and in-frame only. The table has 60,000 to 85,000 clones, 90% seen once. As to this clone: The antigen is unknown.

Researchers took blood at baseline, on cycle 4 day 1, and on cycle 7 day 1. Sequencing was performed on CD4+ or CD8+ T cells sorted from blood, taken in a trial of the OX40 agonist ivuxolimab. The chain is built from TRBV4-3 and TRBJ2-1; 11 bases fit TRBD2. This clonotype originated in an adult with an advanced solid tumor such as melanoma, head and neck, liver or kidney cancer. CDR3 bases: TGCGCCAGCAGCCAACTTAGCGGGGGGGCTAAGTCCTACAATGAGCAGTTCTTC. This gives the protein CASSQLSGGAKSYNEQFF.